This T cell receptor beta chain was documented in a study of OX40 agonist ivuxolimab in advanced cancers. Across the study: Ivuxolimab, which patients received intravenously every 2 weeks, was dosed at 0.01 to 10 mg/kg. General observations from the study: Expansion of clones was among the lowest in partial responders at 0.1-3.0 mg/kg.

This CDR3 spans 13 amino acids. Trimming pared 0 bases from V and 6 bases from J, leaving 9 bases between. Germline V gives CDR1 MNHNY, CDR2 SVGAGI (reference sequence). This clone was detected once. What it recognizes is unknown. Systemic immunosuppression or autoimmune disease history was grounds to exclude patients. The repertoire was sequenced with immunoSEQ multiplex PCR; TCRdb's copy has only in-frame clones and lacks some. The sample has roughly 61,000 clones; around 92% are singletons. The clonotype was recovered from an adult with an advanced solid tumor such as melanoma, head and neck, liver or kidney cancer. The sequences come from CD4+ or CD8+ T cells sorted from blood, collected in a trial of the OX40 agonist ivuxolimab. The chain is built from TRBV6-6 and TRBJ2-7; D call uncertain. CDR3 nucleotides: TGTGCCAGCAGTTACTCACCCGGTGGCGAGCAGTACTTC. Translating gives CASSYSPGGEQYF.